Below, one T cell receptor beta chain is given with its context. The data were taken from a study of blood T cell repertoires in COVID-19. In the study overall: T cells, B-cell-depleted T cells, or PBMCs supplied cDNA or gDNA.

Some clones are missing from TCRdb's copy, which holds only in-frame ones; the method was immunoSEQ multiplex PCR. The sample shows 250,000 or so clones, about 89% of them seen only once. The CDR3 is 14 amino acids. The V gene lost 1 base and the J gene lost 1 base, with 8 bases spanning the gap. Per germline, CDR1 GTSNPN and CDR2 SVGIG (reference sequence). The sample consisted of PBMCs or T cells enriched from blood (not recorded which). The sequence derives from a human donor in a cohort exposed to, infected with or recovered from COVID-19 (not recorded which). The donor label of this sample is uncertain. The chain uses TRBV30 and TRBJ1-3; D possibly corresponds to TRBD1 (6 bases). The CDR3 coding sequence is TGTGCCTGGAGTGCAGGGGATTCTGGAAACACCATATATTTT. This gives the protein CAWSAGDSGNTIYF.